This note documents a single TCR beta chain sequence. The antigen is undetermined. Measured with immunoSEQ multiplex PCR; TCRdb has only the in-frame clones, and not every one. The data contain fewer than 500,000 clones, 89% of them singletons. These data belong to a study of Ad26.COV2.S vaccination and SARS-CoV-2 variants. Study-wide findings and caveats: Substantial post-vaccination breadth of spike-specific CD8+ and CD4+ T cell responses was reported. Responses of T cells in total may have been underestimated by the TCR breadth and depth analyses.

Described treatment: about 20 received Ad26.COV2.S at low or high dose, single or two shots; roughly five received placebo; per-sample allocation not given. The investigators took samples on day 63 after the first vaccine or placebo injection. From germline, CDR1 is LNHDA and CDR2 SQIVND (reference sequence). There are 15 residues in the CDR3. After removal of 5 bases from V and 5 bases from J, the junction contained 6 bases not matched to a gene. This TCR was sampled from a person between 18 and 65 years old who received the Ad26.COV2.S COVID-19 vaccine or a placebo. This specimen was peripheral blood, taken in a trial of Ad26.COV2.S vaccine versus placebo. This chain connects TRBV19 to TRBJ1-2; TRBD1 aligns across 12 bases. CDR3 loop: CASSDPGQGAYGYTF. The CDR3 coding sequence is TGTGCCAGTAGTGATCCGGGACAGGGGGCATATGGCTACACCTTC. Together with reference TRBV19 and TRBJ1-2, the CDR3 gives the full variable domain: DGGITQSPKYLFRKEGQNVTLSCEQNLNHDAMYWYRQDPGQGLRLIYYSQIVNDFQKGDIAEGYSVSREKKESFPLTVTSAQKNPTAFYLCASSDPGQGAYGYTFGSGTRLTVV.